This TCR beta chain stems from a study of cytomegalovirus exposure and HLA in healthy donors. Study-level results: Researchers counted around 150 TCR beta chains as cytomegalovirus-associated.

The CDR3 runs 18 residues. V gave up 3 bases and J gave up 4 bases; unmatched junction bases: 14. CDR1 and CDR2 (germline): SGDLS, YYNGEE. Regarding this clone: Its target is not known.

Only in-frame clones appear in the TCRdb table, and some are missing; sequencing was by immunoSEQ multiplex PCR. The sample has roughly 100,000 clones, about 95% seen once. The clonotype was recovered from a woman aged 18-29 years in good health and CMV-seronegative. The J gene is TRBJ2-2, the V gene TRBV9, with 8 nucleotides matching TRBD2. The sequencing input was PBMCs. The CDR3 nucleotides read TGTGCCAGCAGCGCACCATTGTCAGCGGGAGATCGCACCGGGGAGCTGTTTTTT. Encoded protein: CASSAPLSAGDRTGELFF.